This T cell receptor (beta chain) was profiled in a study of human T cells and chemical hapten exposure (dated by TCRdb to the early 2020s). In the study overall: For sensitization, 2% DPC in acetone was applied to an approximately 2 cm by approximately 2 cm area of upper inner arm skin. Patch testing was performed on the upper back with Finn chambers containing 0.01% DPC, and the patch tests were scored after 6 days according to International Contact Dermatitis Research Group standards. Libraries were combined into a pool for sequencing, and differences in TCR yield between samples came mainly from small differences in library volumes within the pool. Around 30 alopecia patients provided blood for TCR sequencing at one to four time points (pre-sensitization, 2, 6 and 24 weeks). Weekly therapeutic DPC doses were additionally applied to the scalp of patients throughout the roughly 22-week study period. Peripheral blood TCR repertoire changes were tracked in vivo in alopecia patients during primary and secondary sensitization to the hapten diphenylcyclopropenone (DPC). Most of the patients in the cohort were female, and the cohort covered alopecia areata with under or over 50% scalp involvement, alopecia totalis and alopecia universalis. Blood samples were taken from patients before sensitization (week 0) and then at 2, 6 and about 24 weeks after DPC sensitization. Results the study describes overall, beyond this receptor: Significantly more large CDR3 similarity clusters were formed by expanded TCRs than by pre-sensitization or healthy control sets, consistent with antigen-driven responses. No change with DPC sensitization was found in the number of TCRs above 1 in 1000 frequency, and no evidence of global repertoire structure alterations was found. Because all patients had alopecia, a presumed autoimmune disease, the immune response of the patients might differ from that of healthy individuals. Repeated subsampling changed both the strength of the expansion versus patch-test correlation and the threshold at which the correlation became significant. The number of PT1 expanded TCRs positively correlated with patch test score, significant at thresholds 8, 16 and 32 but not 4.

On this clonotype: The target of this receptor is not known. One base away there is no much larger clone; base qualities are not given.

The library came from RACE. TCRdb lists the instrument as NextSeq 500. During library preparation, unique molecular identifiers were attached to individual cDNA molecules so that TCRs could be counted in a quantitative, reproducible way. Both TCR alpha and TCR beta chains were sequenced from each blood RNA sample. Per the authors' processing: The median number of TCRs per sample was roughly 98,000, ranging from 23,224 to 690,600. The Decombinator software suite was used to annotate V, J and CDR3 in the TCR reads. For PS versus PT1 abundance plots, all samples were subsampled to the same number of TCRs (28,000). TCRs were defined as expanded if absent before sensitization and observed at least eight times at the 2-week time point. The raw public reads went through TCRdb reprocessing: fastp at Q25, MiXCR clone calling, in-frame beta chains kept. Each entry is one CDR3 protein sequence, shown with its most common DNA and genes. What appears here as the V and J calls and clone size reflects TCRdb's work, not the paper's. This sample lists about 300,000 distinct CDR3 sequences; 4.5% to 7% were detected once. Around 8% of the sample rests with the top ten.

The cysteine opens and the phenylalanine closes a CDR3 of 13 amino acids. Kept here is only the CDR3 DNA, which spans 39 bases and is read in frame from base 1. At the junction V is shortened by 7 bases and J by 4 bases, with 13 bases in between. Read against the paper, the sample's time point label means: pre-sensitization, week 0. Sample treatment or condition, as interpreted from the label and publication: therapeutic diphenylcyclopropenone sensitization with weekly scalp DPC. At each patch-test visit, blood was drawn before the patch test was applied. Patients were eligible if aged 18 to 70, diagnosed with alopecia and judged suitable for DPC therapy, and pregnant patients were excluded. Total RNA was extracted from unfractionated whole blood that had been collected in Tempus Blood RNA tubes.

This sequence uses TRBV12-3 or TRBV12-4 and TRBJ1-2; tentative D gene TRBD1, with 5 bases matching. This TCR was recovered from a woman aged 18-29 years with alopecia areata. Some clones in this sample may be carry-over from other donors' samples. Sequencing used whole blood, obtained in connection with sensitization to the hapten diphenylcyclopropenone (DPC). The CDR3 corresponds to CASKEGTAYGYTF. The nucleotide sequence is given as TGTGCCAGCAAAGAGGGGACGGCCTATGGCTACACCTTC.